The 26 T cell receptor beta chains in this list originate from one sample, sequenced in a study of OX40 agonist ivuxolimab in advanced cancers. The method was immunoSEQ multiplex PCR; TCRdb's version includes in-frame clones alone and lacks a portion of them. The sample carries over 15,000 clones, around 77% recorded once. The source was CD4+ or CD8+ T cells sorted from blood, collected in a trial of the OX40 agonist ivuxolimab. These receptors all stem from an adult with an advanced solid tumor such as melanoma, head and neck, liver or kidney cancer.

The rearrangement uses TRBV13 and TRBJ2-2; 9 positions match TRBD1. The germline V gene has CDR1 PRHDT and CDR2 FYEKMQ (reference sequence). The V segment lost 2 bases and the J segment 4 bases; nucleotides outside the gene matches: 2. This CDR3 contains 15 residues. The CDR3 loop is CASSLRTGVTGELFF. CDR3 DNA: TGTGCCAGCAGCTTAAGGACAGGGGTCACCGGGGAGCTGTTTTTT.

The chain links TRBV5-5 to TRBJ1-2; D might be TRBD1 (6 bases). This CDR3 region has 14 residues. Germline values: CDR1 SGHKS, CDR2 YYEKEE (reference sequence). The V and J ends lost 1 base and 5 bases respectively, with 12 bases between them. The CDR3 region has the DNA TGTGCCAGCAGCTTGTACAGGGAAGGGTATGGCTACACCTTC. Its translation is CASSLYREGYGYTF. Complete variable domain (other parts from reference TRBV5-5 and TRBJ1-2): DAGVTQSPTHLIKTRGQQVTLRCSPISGHKSVSWYQQVLGQGPQFIFQYYEKEERGRGNFPDRFSARQFPNYSSELNVNALLLGDSALYLCASSLYREGYGYTFGSGTRLTVV.

V and J are TRBV28 and TRBJ2-7; no clear D. Trimming stripped 7 bases from V and 0 bases from J, with 7 bases between. CDR3 length: 12 residues. The germline CDR1 and CDR2 sequences are MDHEN and SYDVKM. The CDR3 loop reads CASTPSSYEQYF. CDR3 DNA sequence: TGTGCCAGCACTCCCTCCTCCTACGAGCAGTACTTC.

The chain couples TRBV4-3 to TRBJ1-4; 8 bases match TRBD1. The CDR3 has 16 residues. Germline CDR1 and CDR2: LGHNA and YSLEER. The ends lost 3 bases at V and 7 bases at J; junction bases unmatched: 10. CDR3 in amino acids: CASSQGAGGRGEKLFF. CDR3 in DNA: TGCGCCAGCAGCCAGGGAGCAGGGGGCCGGGGTGAAAAACTGTTTTTT.

This clone was seen many times. The rearrangement uses TRBV6-6 and TRBJ1-1; D not resolved. V was pared by 5 bases and J by 6 bases, with 10 bases between. The CDR3 is made up of 12 amino acids. Germline CDR1 MNHNY, CDR2 SVGAGI (reference sequence). This CDR3 reads CASSTGRAEAFF. CDR3 bases: TGTGCCAGCAGTACCGGGAGGGCTGAAGCTTTCTTT.

The chain has TRBV7-9 and TRBJ1-2; D unresolved. Germline V gene sequence: CDR1 SEHNR, CDR2 FQNEAQ (reference sequence). Trimming cost V 4 bases and J 7 bases, with 7 bases left between them. The CDR3 is made up of 11 amino acids. The CDR3 nucleotides read TGTGCCAGCAGCTCCCCTGTTGGCTACACCTTC. Encoded protein: CASSSPVGYTF.

The V gene is TRBV10-1, the J gene TRBJ2-3; D perhaps matches TRBD2 (5 bases). V shed 6 bases and J shed 3 bases, with 16 bases lying between them. The CDR3 extends over 15 amino acids. Germline V lookup: CDR1 WNHNN, CDR2 SYGVQD (reference sequence). The CDR3 loop reads CASRADGDVTDTQYF. CDR3 DNA sequence: TGCGCCAGCAGGGCTGACGGGGATGTAACAGATACGCAGTATTTT.

J is TRBJ1-2 and V is TRBV7-9, with 9 bases lining up with TRBD1. This CDR3 has 14 residues. Looked up from germline, CDR1 is SEHNR and CDR2 is FQNEAQ (reference sequence). V lost 5 bases, J lost 7 bases, and 8 bases stayed unmatched. Here the CDR3 reads CASSLITGGSGYTF. The CDR3 nucleotides are TGTGCCAGCAGCCTCATTACAGGGGGCTCTGGCTACACCTTC.

This clone occurred a few times. The genes are TRBV19 and TRBJ1-1; D call uncertain. The ends were cut back, 3 bases at V and 3 bases at J, with 11 bases in the middle. The CDR3 has 14 amino acids. The germline CDR1 and CDR2 sequences are LNHDA and SQIVND (reference sequence). The CDR3 reads CASSIDPGYTEAFF. The CDR3 nucleotides are TGTGCCAGTAGTATCGATCCGGGCTACACTGAAGCTTTCTTT.

CDR3 in amino acids: CASSSPWGAYEQYF. CDR3 DNA sequence: TGTGCCAGCAGCTCCCCCTGGGGGGCCTACGAGCAGTACTTC. The V and J genes are TRBV7-9 and TRBJ2-7, with a tentative D call TRBD2 (6 bases). Deletions cut 4 bases from V and 2 bases from J, with 12 bases between. Germline V gene lookup returns CDR1 SEHNR and CDR2 FQNEAQ (reference sequence). The CDR3 totals 14 residues. The whole variable domain, remainder taken from reference TRBV7-9 and TRBJ2-7, is DTGVSQNPRHKITKRGQNVTFRCDPISEHNRLYWYRQTLGQGPEFLTYFQNEAQLEKSRLLSDRFSAERPKGSFSTLEIQRTEQGDSAMYLCASSSPWGAYEQYFGPGTRLTVT.

This CDR3 reads CASSVDWRGGITSTDTQYF. The CDR3 DNA is TGTGCCAGCAGCGTGGACTGGCGGGGGGGAATTACTAGCACAGATACGCAGTATTTT. The chain links TRBV11-2 to TRBJ2-3; 9 bases line up with TRBD2. The CDR3 loop spans 19 amino acids. V shed 5 bases, J shed 0 bases, and the junction held 15 bases outside the gene matches. CDR1 and CDR2 from the germline V gene are SGHAT and FQNNGV.

This clone was seen a few times. The gene calls are TRBV4-2 and TRBJ2-1, with TRBD1 as a possible D gene (6 bases). Germline V CDR1 and CDR2: LGHNA, YNFKEQ. This CDR3 spans 15 amino acids. V was clipped by 4 bases and J by 6 bases, with 16 bases between them. Written as DNA, the CDR3 is TGTGCCAGCAGCCCTAACAGGGTGACAAGCAATGAGCAGTTCTTC. Its protein product is CASSPNRVTSNEQFF.

This clone was seen a few times. The chain carries TRBV5-1 and TRBJ1-5, with D possibly being TRBD1 (5 bases). The length of the CDR3 is 16 residues. The germline V and J ends were trimmed by 5 bases and 1 base, with 16 bases remaining between them. Germline-derived CDR1 and CDR2 are SGHRS and YFSETQ. CDR3 bases: TGCGCCAGCAGGCCGATAAGGGGTTCGAGCAATCAGCCCCAGCATTTT. Translation gives CASRPIRGSSNQPQHF.

This clone was seen once. The chain joins TRBV4-1 to TRBJ2-3, with D maybe TRBD1 (5 bases). Trimming removed 0 bases at V and 4 bases at J, with 14 bases between. CDR3 length: 16 amino acids. Germline CDR1 and CDR2: MGHRA and YSYEKL. CDR3 amino acids: CASSQEGLELADTQYF. The CDR3 region has the DNA TGCGCCAGCAGCCAAGAGGGGCTAGAGTTGGCAGATACGCAGTATTTT.

By its share, this clone is medium-sized. The V and J genes are TRBV11-3 and TRBJ2-2; possible D gene TRBD1, 6 bases. CDR1 SGHNT and CDR2 YENEEA come from the germline V gene. The V gene lost 3 bases and the J gene lost 11 bases, with 10 bases spanning the gap. CDR3 size: 12 residues. CDR3 sequence (DNA): TGTGCCAGCAGCTTCAGGGGTGGAGAGCTGTTTTTT. Amino acid sequence: CASSFRGGELFF.

The chain combines TRBV27 with TRBJ2-5; no firm D call. Trimming removed 6 bases at V and 3 bases at J, with 14 bases between. Germline V gene data show CDR1 as MNHEY and CDR2 as SMNVEV (reference sequence). CDR3 length: 14 residues. CDR3 bases: TGTGCCAGCAGCCCCCTTGAGACAAAAGAGACCCAGTACTTC. Translation gives CASSPLETKETQYF.

In its sample, this clone was seen once. The gene calls are TRBV5-1 and TRBJ1-2; D gene unclear. Trimming removed 0 bases at V and 3 bases at J, with 9 bases between. CDR3 size: 14 residues. CDR1 SGHRS and CDR2 YFSETQ come from the germline V gene. The CDR3 loop reads CASSLAGYDYGYTF. CDR3 sequence (DNA): TGCGCCAGCAGCTTGGCGGGGTACGACTATGGCTACACCTTC.

The chain links TRBV13 to TRBJ2-7; no firm D call. CDR3 size: 15 residues. Germline V gene lookup returns CDR1 PRHDT and CDR2 FYEKMQ (reference sequence). The germline V and J ends were trimmed by 5 bases and 2 bases, with 16 bases remaining between them. In DNA form, the CDR3 reads TGTGCCAGCAGCCCCTCGGGCCTTACGGCCTACGAGCAGTACTTC. Protein sequence: CASSPSGLTAYEQYF.

This clone came up a few times. V usage is TRBV6-6 and J usage is TRBJ2-3, with TRBD2 matching over 7 bases. The germline CDR1 and CDR2 sequences are MNHNY and SVGAGI (reference sequence). V shed 7 bases and J 2 bases; nucleotides not matched to a gene: 12. This CDR3 is 16 amino acids long. The CDR3 reads CASILAGPLPTDTQYF. CDR3 DNA sequence: TGTGCCAGCATTTTAGCGGGCCCTCTGCCCACAGATACGCAGTATTTT.

The CDR3 DNA sequence: TGTGCCAGCAGTCAAGACAGTAACAATGAGCAGTTCTTC. Translating it yields CASSQDSNNEQFF. The chain recombines TRBV28 with TRBJ2-1; tentative D call: TRBD1 (5 bases). Germline loops: CDR1 MDHEN, CDR2 SYDVKM. This CDR3 is built from 13 residues. V lost 5 bases and J 5 bases, leaving 10 bases between the germline ends. Looking up the rest from reference TRBV28 and TRBJ2-1 gives the full variable domain: DVKVTQSSRYLVKRTGEKVFLECVQDMDHENMFWYRQDPGLGLRLIYFSYDVKMKEKGDIPEGYSVSREKKERFSLILESASTNQTSMYLCASSQDSNNEQFFGPGTRLTVL.

Only a few counts were recorded for this clone. The genes are TRBV29-1 and TRBJ1-3; possible D gene TRBD1, 5 bases. The germline V gene encodes CDR1 SQVTM and CDR2 ANQGSEA. CDR3 length: 13 residues. V was cut by 4 bases and J by 4 bases, with 11 bases left in between. In nucleotides, the CDR3 is TGCAGCGTTGTGGGGGGTGACGGAAACACCATATATTTT. Protein sequence: CSVVGGDGNTIYF.

The V call is TRBV6-5, the J call TRBJ2-5; D is undetermined. V was cut by 8 bases and J by 2 bases, with 9 bases left in between. Germline CDR1 MNHEY, CDR2 SVGAGI. The length of the CDR3 is 12 residues. CDR3 loop: CASYSRQETQYF. CDR3 DNA: TGTGCCAGCTACAGCAGACAAGAGACCCAGTACTTC.

V gene TRBV28 combines with J gene TRBJ2-1; 7 bases fit TRBD2. The V and J ends lost 7 bases and 0 bases, in that order; junction bases with no gene match: 9. Germline CDR1 and CDR2: MDHEN and SYDVKM. The CDR3 covers 16 residues. CDR3 residues: CASTAGGRSSYNEQFF. CDR3 coding DNA: TGTGCCAGCACAGCCGGCGGGAGAAGCTCCTACAATGAGCAGTTCTTC.

The CDR3 nucleotides read TGTGCCTGGAGTGTACGGTTCCAGGGCCCCCTTTACGAGCAGTACTTC. It specifies CAWSVRFQGPLYEQYF. This sequence joins TRBV30 and TRBJ2-7; D is perhaps TRBD1 (5 bases). V lost 0 bases, J lost 4 bases, and 19 bases lay in between. Germline values: CDR1 GTSNPN, CDR2 SVGIG (reference sequence). The CDR3 is 16 residues long.

The chain is built from TRBV14 and TRBJ1-4; D is perhaps TRBD1 (5 bases). Germline values: CDR1 SGHDN, CDR2 FVKESK. With 0 bases removed from V and 3 bases from J, the gap between germline ends came to 11 bases. The CDR3 totals 16 residues. DNA for the CDR3: TGTGCCAGCAGCCAAGAAGGGGTTTTACCTAATGAAAAACTGTTTTTT. This encodes CASSQEGVLPNEKLFF.

A note on this clone: This CDR3 is also generated by other DNA sequences in the sample. This chain joins TRBV7-9 and TRBJ2-2; either TRBD1 or TRBD2 may supply D (7 bases each). The CDR3 is 15 amino acids. V dropped 4 bases and J dropped 6 bases, with 15 bases sitting between them. Germline V gene sequence: CDR1 SEHNR, CDR2 FQNEAQ (reference sequence). CDR3 coding DNA: TGTGCCAGCAGCTCGCAGGGGGGGCTGGCCGGGGAGCTGTTTTTT. Amino acid sequence: CASSSQGGLAGELFF.